The clone carrying this TCR beta chain was recorded at least ten times. This CDR3 is 15 amino acids long. The germline CDR1 and CDR2 sequences are KGHDR and SFDVKD. The V end lost 5 bases, the J end lost 1 base, and 11 bases lay between the germline ends. This specimen comes from a study of human T cells and chemical hapten exposure. Specified time point: patch test 3, about 24 weeks after DPC sensitization. Treatment specified: therapeutic diphenylcyclopropenone sensitization with weekly scalp DPC. Each CDR3 protein is one row after TCRdb ran MiXCR on the RACE reads. This sample yields about 52,000 distinct CDR3 sequences, of which more than 9.5% are seen a single time; 15% to 20% belongs to the top ten.

This receptor was taken from a middle-aged woman with alopecia areata. Some clones in this sample may be carry-over from other donors' samples. The specimen comprised whole blood, sampled in connection with sensitization to the hapten diphenylcyclopropenone (DPC). The gene calls are TRBV24-1 and TRBJ1-5; D remains unclear. The CDR3 nucleotides read TGTGCCACCAGTGCCTCCGCGGGGAGCAATCAGCCCCAGCATTTT. Residues: CATSASAGSNQPQHF.